Listed here are 13 T cell receptor beta chains from one sample, sequenced in a study of PD-L1 blockade in urothelial cancer. The time point: peripheral blood 6 weeks after treatment start. Assay: immunoSEQ multiplex PCR; the TCRdb copy retains only in-frame clones and omits some. Of 40,000 to 55,000 clones listed, more than 75% are singletons. The sample consisted of PBMCs, taken around atezolizumab (anti-PD-L1) treatment. All receptors derive from a man aged 60 to 75 with urothelial cancer.

J is TRBJ1-2 and V is TRBV6-6, with no clear D. The germline V gene encodes CDR1 MNHNY and CDR2 SVGAGI (reference sequence). With 8 bases removed from V and 4 bases from J, the gap between germline ends came to 8 bases. The CDR3 has 11 amino acids. In nucleotides, the CDR3 is TGTGCCAGCGGCCGGGTCTATGGCTACACCTTC. Protein: CASGRVYGYTF.

V gene TRBV7-2 combines with J gene TRBJ2-1; TRBD2 aligns across 7 bases. Germline V gives CDR1 SGHTA, CDR2 FQGNSA. The CDR3 consists of 15 residues. The junction had 8 bases not matched to a gene; V was cut back by 3 bases and J by 6 bases. The CDR3 sequence: CASSFVPAGSNEQFF. In DNA, the CDR3 is TGTGCCAGCAGCTTTGTCCCAGCGGGGAGCAATGAGCAGTTCTTC.

The chain uses TRBV11-2 and TRBJ1-6; 8 bases match TRBD1. Per germline, CDR1 SGHAT and CDR2 FQNNGV. The CDR3 consists of 16 residues. Germline trimming cut 0 bases from V and 7 bases from J; bases unmatched to any gene: 5. In DNA form, the CDR3 reads TGTGCCAGCAGCTTAGACGGGGCAGGGGGCAATTCACCCCTCCACTTT. The encoded protein is CASSLDGAGGNSPLHF. Full variable domain (remainder filled in from reference TRBV11-2 and TRBJ1-6): EAGVAQSPRYKIIEKRQSVAFWCNPISGHATLYWYQQILGQGPKLLIQFQNNGVVDDSQLPKDRFSAERLKGVDSTLKIQPAKLEDSAVYLCASSLDGAGGNSPLHFGNGTRLTVT.

The V gene is TRBV5-1, the J gene TRBJ2-7; 8 bases map to TRBD1. In germline, CDR1 is SGHRS, CDR2 YFSETQ. This CDR3 has 15 residues. The ends lost 1 base at V and 3 bases at J; junction bases unmatched: 6. CDR3 in DNA: TGCGCCAGCAGCTTGTGGGGACAGGAGAACTACGAGCAGTACTTC. This sequence encodes CASSLWGQENYEQYF.

The CDR3 protein is CASSWGRGGEQYF. Here the CDR3 DNA reads TGTGCCAGCAGCTGGGGTAGGGGAGGCGAGCAGTACTTC. The chain recombines TRBV5-5 with TRBJ2-7, with D perhaps matching TRBD2 (6 bases). The ends were cut back, 3 bases at V and 6 bases at J, with 13 bases in the middle. The germline CDR1 and CDR2 sequences are SGHKS and YYEKEE (reference sequence). There are 13 residues in the CDR3.

This clone was recorded once. V gene TRBV11-2 combines with J gene TRBJ1-6; no reliable D call. Trimming removed 1 base from V and 7 bases from J, with 8 bases in between. The CDR3 consists of 14 residues. Germline V CDR1 and CDR2: SGHAT, FQNNGV. For the CDR3, the DNA is TGTGCCAGCAGCTTAGTGTCAGGAAATTCACCCCTCCACTTT. It is translated as CASSLVSGNSPLHF.

The chain carries TRBV5-1 and TRBJ2-1; D is unclear. The CDR3 contains 14 residues. Germline V gene lookup returns CDR1 SGHRS and CDR2 YFSETQ. V was shortened by 6 bases and J by 3 bases, with 13 bases between the two germline ends. The CDR3 protein is CASKEFTGYNEQFF. CDR3 nucleotide sequence: TGCGCCAGCAAGGAGTTTACGGGCTACAATGAGCAGTTCTTC.

The chain has TRBV9 and TRBJ2-2; perhaps TRBD1 as D (6 bases). Trimming took 0 bases from V and 6 from J, leaving 15 bases between them. The CDR3 contains 16 residues. Germline CDR1 and CDR2: SGDLS and YYNGEE. The CDR3 reads CASSVGAGAAAGELFF. DNA of the CDR3: TGTGCCAGCAGCGTAGGGGCAGGGGCCGCCGCCGGGGAGCTGTTTTTT.

V gene TRBV2 combines with J gene TRBJ1-4; 8 positions agree with TRBD1. Looked up from germline, CDR1 is SNHLY and CDR2 is FYNNEI. There are 16 residues in the CDR3. Unmatched junction bases numbered 6, after V lost 6 bases and J lost 0 bases. CDR3 bases: TGTGCCAGCAGGGACAGGGCATTGGCAACTAATGAAAAACTGTTTTTT. Residues: CASRDRALATNEKLFF.

CDR3: CASSLVRTGGKNEQFF. CDR3 bases: TGTGCCAGCAGCTTAGTTCGGACAGGGGGCAAAAATGAGCAGTTCTTC. The chain links TRBV11-1 to TRBJ2-1, with 11 bases that match TRBD1. The CDR3 extends over 16 amino acids. V lost 1 base and J lost 7; bases outside the gene matches: 6. The germline gives CDR1 SGHAT, CDR2 FQDESV (reference sequence).

This chain joins TRBV30 and TRBJ2-3, with unresolved D. The V gene's germline CDR1 is GTSNPN and CDR2 SVGIG (reference sequence). The CDR3 spans 11 residues. V gave up 5 bases and J gave up 0 bases, with 3 bases separating them. CDR3 protein: CAWLSTDTQYF. The CDR3, as DNA: TGTGCCTGGTTAAGCACAGATACGCAGTATTTT.

J is TRBJ2-2 and V is TRBV9; the D gene is possibly TRBD1 (5 bases). This CDR3 spans 14 amino acids. Germline-derived CDR1 and CDR2 are SGDLS and YYNGEE. The V and J ends lost 7 bases and 7 bases respectively, with 17 bases between them. The CDR3 DNA follows: TGTGCCAGCCGTCTCAGGGATGTTGGCGGGGAGCTGTTTTTT. This sequence encodes CASRLRDVGGELFF. The full variable domain, its missing parts supplied by reference TRBV9 and TRBJ2-2, is DSGVTQTPKHLITATGQRVTLRCSPRSGDLSVYWYQQSLDQGLQFLIQYYNGEERAKGNILERFSAQQFPDLHSELNLSSLELGDSALYFCASRLRDVGGELFFGEGSRLTVL.

V and J are TRBV2 and TRBJ2-5; 10 bases map to TRBD2. After removal of 2 bases from V and 10 bases from J, the junction contained 7 bases not matched to a gene. This CDR3 region has 14 residues. Germline-derived CDR1 and CDR2 are SNHLY and FYNNEI. As DNA, the CDR3 is TGTGCCAGCAGTGAAACAGCGGGGGGGAACATCCAGTACTTC. It codes for CASSETAGGNIQYF.